This T cell receptor (beta chain) was profiled in a study of T cell clonotyping in hematopoietic cell transplantation. Background on the study: Cytoreduction preceded collection of pretransplant recipient samples. The study, taken as a whole, reports: Without cell sorting, CD4 versus CD8 contributions remain unresolved. Higher Inverse Simpson Index values in graft donor and pretransplant recipient predicted broader posttransplant TCR diversity. Pathologically expanded recipient clonotypes increased progressively from day 30 to day 180 as diversity fell.

Time point indicated: recipient sample about 28 days before transplant, after cytoreduction. Assay: immunoSEQ multiplex PCR; the TCRdb copy retains only in-frame clones and omits some. The sample contains approximately 46,000 clones, more than 75% of which appear only once. With respect to this clone: Antigen: not known.

Germline-derived CDR1 and CDR2 are MNHEY and SVGAGI. Trimming left V 8 bases short and J 4 bases short, with 15 bases between. This CDR3 has 14 amino acids. The TCR originated in a man aged 55-75 years with biphenotypic leukemia. Some clones in this sample may be carry-over from other donors' samples. The chain links TRBV6-5 to TRBJ1-5; TRBD1 is a possible D gene (5 bases). The sequencing here drew on peripheral blood mononuclear cells, taken before stem cell transplant. The CDR3 here is CASSREWGNQPQHF. CDR3 DNA sequence: TGTGCCAGCTCGAGAGAATGGGGGAATCAGCCCCAGCATTTT.